This record covers a single TCR beta chain. The specificity of this receptor is unknown. There are no base qualities to consult, and no much larger clone falls within one base. Its CDR3 holds 13 amino acids, cysteine through phenylalanine. The kept DNA is CDR3 alone, 39 bases in frame from the first base. Here V drops 1 base and J drops 6 bases, and the junction holds 3 bases not matched to any gene. From a lookup of the germline V gene (reference sequence), CDR1 and CDR2 are LNHNV and YYDKDF. The data are from a study of T cell changes during pregnancy in multiple sclerosis (dated by TCRdb to 2018 to 2020). The study in broad terms: The study looked at changes in the T cell repertoire across pregnancy in women with multiple sclerosis.

Receptors were amplified or captured by the immunoSEQ multiplex PCR assay. Entries here come from immuneACCESS through TCRdb and include only in-frame sequences with V and J called. Some clones fail to appear in such tables; in the studies checked, an unresolved V gene covers under half of the shortfall, and the cause of the remainder is unknown. The sample includes some 40,000 clones, with 90% to 95% observed a single time. The ten largest clones represent about 8.5% of the sample. The sequence is built from TRBV15 and TRBJ2-7, with 7 central nucleotides matching TRBD2. This specimen consisted of CD8+ T cells from peripheral blood mononuclear cells, obtained in the third trimester of pregnancy. The receptor was derived from a female donor with multiple sclerosis, enrolled in a pregnancy study. In nucleotides, the sequence is TGTGCCACCAGCAGAGCCCCGGGGGGCGAGCAGTACTTC. Translated, it gives CATSRAPGGEQYF.